This passage covers 20 T cell receptor beta chains from one sample sequenced in a study of cytomegalovirus exposure and HLA in healthy donors. Primers included in the PCR were 60 Vbeta and 13 Jbeta primers. Libraries were prepared by immunoSEQ multiplex PCR; TCRdb keeps only in-frame clonotypes and omits some of them. The sample carries 160,000 or so clones, 65% to 80% recorded once. The specimen was PBMCs. The receptors stem from a man between 35 and 55 years old in good health and CMV-seronegative.

The rearrangement links TRBV5-1 to TRBJ2-5; 10 bases map to TRBD2. Unmatched junction bases numbered 6, after V lost 2 bases and J lost 2 bases. Looked up from germline, CDR1 is SGHRS and CDR2 is YFSETQ. The CDR3 has 16 amino acids. CDR3 DNA sequence: TGCGCCAGCAGCTTTGCCTTAGCGGGGGGACAAGAGACCCAGTACTTC. This sequence encodes CASSFALAGGQETQYF.

Points on this clone: One end of the junction is discordant with germline, which a read error may explain. The chain carries TRBV7-7 and TRBJ2-5, with D possibly TRBD2 on 6 matching bases. CDR1 and CDR2 from the germline V gene are SSHAT and FNYEAQ (reference sequence). This CDR3 contains 13 residues. The CDR3 DNA reads TGTGCTAGCAGCCCCGGGGAGGAAGAGACCCAGTACTTC. Protein sequence: CASSPGEEETQYF.

The chain carries TRBV15 and TRBJ2-1; TRBD2 matches at 8 bases. The germline gives CDR1 LNHNV, CDR2 YYDKDF (reference sequence). The CDR3 is 18 amino acids. The V segment lost 1 base and the J segment 0 bases; nucleotides outside the gene matches: 8. The CDR3 DNA reads as TGTGCCACCAGCAGAGTAGGGCGGGAGGCCACCTCCTACAATGAGCAGTTCTTC. Translation: CATSRVGREATSYNEQFF. Variable domain in full (rest from reference TRBV15 and TRBJ2-1): DAMVIQNPRYQVTQFGKPVTLSCSQTLNHNVMYWYQQKSSQAPKLLFHYYDKDFNNEADTPDNFQSRRPNTSFCFLDIRSPGLGDTAMYLCATSRVGREATSYNEQFFGPGTRLTVL.

CDR3 loop: CASSQNRRAGEQYF. CDR3 DNA: TGCGCCAGCAGCCAAAATCGACGGGCGGGCGAGCAGTACTTC. V and J are TRBV4-3 and TRBJ2-5; a possible D gene is TRBD2 (5 bases). The DNA end lines up better with TRBJ2-7; the J call may be wrong. This CDR3 has 14 amino acids. Looked up from germline, CDR1 is LGHNA and CDR2 is YSLEER.

The chain carries TRBV7-9 and TRBJ1-4; TRBD1 matches at 7 bases. V shed 5 bases, J shed 4 bases, and the junction held 4 bases outside the gene matches. This CDR3 is 14 amino acids long. Germline CDR1 SEHNR, CDR2 FQNEAQ (reference sequence). The CDR3 protein is CASSRGDSNEKLFF. CDR3 DNA: TGTGCCAGCAGCCGAGGGGACAGTAATGAAAAACTGTTTTTT. The full variable domain, rest sourced from reference TRBV7-9 and TRBJ1-4, is DTGVSQNPRHKITKRGQNVTFRCDPISEHNRLYWYRQTLGQGPEFLTYFQNEAQLEKSRLLSDRFSAERPKGSFSTLEIQRTEQGDSAMYLCASSRGDSNEKLFFGSGTQLSVL.

The chain couples TRBV5-4 to TRBJ2-5, with TRBD2 identical over 9 bases. V shed 0 bases and J 1 base; nucleotides not matched to a gene: 4. This CDR3 region has 16 residues. Looked up from germline, CDR1 is SGHNT and CDR2 is YYREEE (reference sequence). The CDR3 DNA reads TGTGCCAGCAGCTTGGCCTCTAGCGGGACCCAAGAGACCCAGTACTTC. Amino acids: CASSLASSGTQETQYF. Together with reference TRBV5-4 and TRBJ2-5, the CDR3 gives the full variable domain: ETGVTQSPTHLIKTRGQQVTLRCSSQSGHNTVSWYQQALGQGPQFIFQYYREEENGRGNFPPRFSGLQFPNYSSELNVNALELDDSALYLCASSLASSGTQETQYFGPGTRLLVL.

The rearrangement joins TRBV28 to TRBJ2-5; possibly TRBD2 for D (6 bases). The CDR3 has 15 amino acids. Between the trimmed V and J ends, which lost 6 bases and 4 bases, there was a span of 18 bases. The germline V gene has CDR1 MDHEN and CDR2 SYDVKM. CDR3 sequence: CASRAGTPVRETQYF. The CDR3 region has the DNA TGTGCCAGCAGGGCCGGGACTCCAGTCCGAGAGACCCAGTACTTC. Full variable domain (rest looked up from reference TRBV28 and TRBJ2-5): DVKVTQSSRYLVKRTGEKVFLECVQDMDHENMFWYRQDPGLGLRLIYFSYDVKMKEKGDIPEGYSVSREKKERFSLILESASTNQTSMYLCASRAGTPVRETQYFGPGTRLLVL.

The J gene is TRBJ1-2, the V gene TRBV6-6, with TRBD1 as a possible D gene (6 bases). There are 15 residues in the CDR3. Trimming shortened V by 2 bases and J by 6 bases, and 16 bases separated the two germline ends. The germline CDR1 and CDR2 sequences are MNHNY and SVGAGI (reference sequence). The CDR3 DNA is TGTGCCAGCAGTTACGCCATCTTACAGGGTGATGGCTACACCTTC. The encoded protein is CASSYAILQGDGYTF.

The chain has TRBV5-1 and TRBJ1-2, with D possibly TRBD1 on 5 matching bases. Germline V CDR1 and CDR2: SGHRS, YFSETQ. Trimming took off 4 bases at V and 1 base at J, with 11 bases between the two ends. This CDR3 is 14 amino acids long. CDR3: CASSPTAVNYGYTF. Written as DNA, the CDR3 is TGCGCCAGCAGCCCGACAGCAGTTAACTATGGCTACACCTTC.

The chain has TRBV11-2 and TRBJ2-5; D not resolved. The DNA end is a closer match to TRBJ2-7, so the J assignment may be wrong. CDR3 length: 11 residues. Germline V gene sequence: CDR1 SGHAT, CDR2 FQNNGV. In DNA, the CDR3 is TGTGCCAGCAGCCAAGTTTACGAGCAGTACTTC. Its protein product is CASSQVYEQYF.

The rearrangement links TRBV5-6 to TRBJ2-7, with TRBD1 matching over 9 bases. This CDR3 comprises 16 residues. Trimming cost V 0 bases and J 1 base; bases outside gene matches: 5. Germline V gives CDR1 SGHDT, CDR2 YYEEEE. In DNA form, the CDR3 reads TGTGCCAGCAGCTTGGAGTGGACAGGGGCTTCCTACGAGCAGTACTTC. Translation gives CASSLEWTGASYEQYF.

In this sample, this clone turned up a few times. This chain connects TRBV7-9 to TRBJ2-7; D unclear. Germline CDR1 is SEHNR and CDR2 is FQNEAQ (reference sequence). V was shortened by 5 bases and J by 4 bases, with 9 bases between the two germline ends. The CDR3 runs 12 residues. The CDR3 here is CASSPERYEQYF. CDR3 coding DNA: TGTGCCAGCAGCCCGGAGCGTTACGAGCAGTACTTC.

Points on this clone: At one boundary the junction diverges from the germline segment, which might be a read error. This chain links TRBV7-9 with TRBJ1-4; D may be TRBD1 (6 bases). This CDR3 contains 12 residues. CDR1 is SEHNR, CDR2 FQNEAQ, per germline (reference sequence). CDR3 DNA: TGTTCCAGCAGCTTAGGCAGGGGATTGCTGTTTTTT. It yields the protein CSSSLGRGLLFF.

The rearrangement links TRBV5-5 to TRBJ2-3; 7 nucleotides agree with TRBD1. V trimming: 1 base; J trimming: 4 bases; junction bases outside the gene matches: 6. The CDR3 is made up of 15 amino acids. Germline V lookup: CDR1 SGHKS, CDR2 YYEKEE (reference sequence). The CDR3 is CASSLRDSWSDTQYF. CDR3 bases: TGTGCCAGCAGCTTGAGGGACAGTTGGTCAGATACGCAGTATTTT.

The J gene is TRBJ2-5, the V gene TRBV7-8; 11 bases match TRBD2. The J call is in doubt because the DNA end fits TRBJ2-7 better. Per germline, CDR1 SGHVS and CDR2 FQNEAQ. The CDR3 length is 20 residues. CDR3 loop: CASSLNSWLVGTSGAYEQYF. The CDR3 region has the DNA TGTGCCAGCAGCCTAAATTCGTGGTTGGTTGGGACTAGCGGAGCCTACGAGCAGTACTTC.

This clone was seen more than once but under ten times. The rearrangement links TRBV11-2 to TRBJ2-1; 11 nucleotides match TRBD1. CDR1 is SGHAT and CDR2 is FQNNGV in the germline V gene. Trimming cost V 5 bases and J 7 bases; bases outside gene matches: 13. The CDR3 is 17 residues long. The chain's CDR3 is CASSLHLGQGGRNEQFF. CDR3 in DNA: TGTGCCAGCAGCCTCCACTTGGGACAGGGGGGGAGGAATGAGCAGTTCTTC.

This clone was seen only a few times. This sequence joins TRBV30 and TRBJ2-3; the D gene is possibly TRBD2 (6 bases). With 2 bases removed from V and 3 bases from J, the gap between germline ends came to 6 bases. Germline assignment: CDR1 GTSNPN and CDR2 SVGIG (reference sequence). The CDR3 has 12 amino acids. The CDR3 region has the DNA TGTGCCTGGAGTAGCGGGACAGATACGCAGTATTTT. Encoded protein: CAWSSGTDTQYF.

The chain carries TRBV11-2 and TRBJ2-3; 9 bases match TRBD2. The CDR3 contains 16 residues. Germline V gene sequence: CDR1 SGHAT, CDR2 FQNNGV. V was pared by 5 bases and J by 3 bases, with 9 bases of the junction left unmatched. This chain's CDR3 is CASSRNAGGGTDTQYF. The CDR3 DNA sequence: TGTGCCAGCAGCCGTAACGCGGGAGGGGGGACAGATACGCAGTATTTT.

This clone was observed many times. DNA of the CDR3: TGCAGCACCTCAGTGGACAATGAGCAGTTCTTC. Translating gives CSTSVDNEQFF. The V and J genes are TRBV29-1 and TRBJ2-1; D call uncertain. V was shortened by 8 bases and J by 5 bases, with 10 bases between the two germline ends. Germline lookup yields CDR1 SQVTM and CDR2 ANQGSEA. The CDR3 has 11 residues.

The chain carries TRBV9 and TRBJ2-1; 9 bases fit TRBD2. Trimming at V came to 0 bases and at J to 6 bases, leaving 7 bases not matched to a gene. The CDR3 is 16 residues long. The germline CDR1 and CDR2 sequences are SGDLS and YYNGEE. The CDR3 reads CASSVVVAGVSNEQFF. CDR3 sequence (DNA): TGTGCCAGCAGCGTAGTGGTAGCGGGAGTGTCCAATGAGCAGTTCTTC.